The 8 T cell receptor beta chains in this list originate from one sample, sequenced in a study of blood T cell repertoires in COVID-19. Libraries were prepared by immunoSEQ multiplex PCR; TCRdb keeps only in-frame clonotypes and omits some of them. The sample includes 220,000 or so clones, around 88% of them seen just once. Sequencing used PBMCs or T cells enriched from blood (not recorded which). The receptors were gathered from a woman in her forties or fifties with acute COVID-19.

This rearrangement joins TRBV7-2 to TRBJ1-6, with TRBD1 matching over 7 bases. Per the germline V gene, CDR1 is SGHTA and CDR2 is FQGNSA. V gave up 5 bases and J gave up 7 bases; unmatched junction bases: 8. The CDR3 runs to 15 residues. CDR3 DNA sequence: TGTGCCAGCAGCCCGAAGACAGGGCGGAATTCACCCCTCCACTTT. This sequence encodes CASSPKTGRNSPLHF.

The rearrangement links TRBV19 to TRBJ2-1, with 14 nucleotides matching TRBD2. Germline V CDR1 and CDR2: LNHDA, SQIVND (reference sequence). Trimming removed 4 bases from V and 4 bases from J; junction bases left unmatched: 6. The CDR3 sequence is 17 residues long. Written as DNA, the CDR3 is TGTGCCAGTAGTACGGGACTAGCGGGAGATTGGTACAATGAGCAGTTCTTC. This sequence encodes CASSTGLAGDWYNEQFF. The variable domain in full, with the rest retrieved from reference TRBV19 and TRBJ2-1, is DGGITQSPKYLFRKEGQNVTLSCEQNLNHDAMYWYRQDPGQGLRLIYYSQIVNDFQKGDIAEGYSVSREKKESFPLTVTSAQKNPTAFYLCASSTGLAGDWYNEQFFGPGTRLTVL.

The chain carries TRBV27 and TRBJ2-7; 9 positions match TRBD1. Germline lookup yields CDR1 MNHEY and CDR2 SMNVEV (reference sequence). The CDR3 covers 14 residues. The ends lost 4 bases at V and 3 bases at J; junction bases unmatched: 4. As DNA, the CDR3 is TGTGCCAGCAGTTCCGGACAGGGGTACTACGAGCAGTACTTC. Its protein is CASSSGQGYYEQYF.

This chain links TRBV9 with TRBJ2-1, with D hard to call. Trimming removed 4 bases from V and 9 bases from J, with 11 bases in between. CDR3 size: 12 residues. The germline gives CDR1 SGDLS, CDR2 YYNGEE. In nucleotides, the CDR3 is TGTGCCAGCAGCCCCCCCCTATTTGAGCAGTTCTTC. It is translated as CASSPPLFEQFF.

The chain carries TRBV27 and TRBJ2-1; D is undetermined. This CDR3 region has 13 residues. Trimming took off 5 bases at V and 7 bases at J, with 12 bases between the two ends. Germline V gene data show CDR1 as MNHEY and CDR2 as SMNVEV (reference sequence). This CDR3 reads CASSMTTGNEQFF. CDR3 sequence (DNA): TGTGCCAGCAGTATGACGACCGGGAATGAGCAGTTCTTC.

The chain recombines TRBV30 with TRBJ2-1, with 12 bases lining up with TRBD2. V dropped 4 bases and J dropped 6; count of bases not matched to a gene: 1. CDR1 is GTSNPN and CDR2 is SVGIG in the germline V gene (reference sequence). The CDR3 consists of 13 residues. The CDR3 here is CAWTSGRVNEQFF. In nucleotides, the CDR3 is TGTGCCTGGACTAGCGGGAGGGTCAATGAGCAGTTCTTC.

The chain has TRBV6-1 and TRBJ1-2; tentatively, D is TRBD1 (6 bases). CDR1 and CDR2 (germline): MNHNS, SASEGT. Trimming cost V 3 bases and J 4 bases, with 15 bases left between them. This CDR3 comprises 15 residues. CDR3 bases: TGTGCCAGCAGTGATGGGGGGGCGTTAGGCTATGGCTACACCTTC. Its protein is CASSDGGALGYGYTF.

The V gene is TRBV18, the J gene TRBJ2-5, with D possibly TRBD1 on 6 matching bases. Trimming removed 8 bases at V and 4 bases at J, with 14 bases between. The germline CDR1 and CDR2 sequences are KGHSH and LQKENI. The CDR3 loop spans 13 amino acids. CDR3 region: CASATGIGETQYF. The CDR3, as DNA: TGTGCCAGCGCCACAGGGATAGGAGAGACCCAGTACTTC.